These T cell receptor beta chains were read from a single sample in a study of blood T cells in healthy people across ages. TCRdb ran MiXCR on the 5' RACE reads and lists one entry per CDR3 protein. In the table there are about 560,000 distinct CDR3 sequences, 25% to 35% of which are singletons. These data were also reused for a study on T cells of mothers and their children.

Sample: blood. These receptors were taken from a boy between 2 and 15 years old in good health. CDR3s include the opening cysteine and the closing phenylalanine or tryptophan. Each record gives: V gene, D gene, clone size, J gene, CDR3 DNA, CDR3 protein. A D gene is named only where the DNA matches it firmly. Where a row states a size, it is once, few, many or the class of an expanded clone; other rows omit it.

TRBV20-1	NA	NA	TRBJ1-2	TGCAGTGCACGGGTTTCCTATGGCTACACCTTC	CSARVSYGYTF
TRBV12-3/TRBV12-4	NA	many	TRBJ2-7	TGTGCCAGCAGTTTCCCCGTCGGGAGAAGGGCCTACGAGCAGTACTTC	CASSFPVGRRAYEQYF
TRBV6-6	TRBD1	NA	TRBJ1-2	TGTGCCAGCAAAACAGGGGAGGGTGGCTACACCTTC	CASKTGEGGYTF
TRBV3-1	NA	few	TRBJ1-2	TGTGCCAGCAGCCATCGGGCCTTTGGAGGCTATGGCTACACCTTC	CASSHRAFGGYGYTF
TRBV7-7	TRBD1	NA	TRBJ2-1	TGTGCTAGCAGCTTAGGAGACAGGGGTGAGCAGTTCTTC	CASSLGDRGEQFF
TRBV27	TRBD1	NA	TRBJ1-1	TGTGCCAGCAGTCCCTCGGGGACAGATAACACTGAAGCTTTCTTT	CASSPSGTDNTEAFF
TRBV29-1	NA	NA	TRBJ2-3	TGCAGCGCCTTCGGGTTCACAGATACGCAGTATTTT	CSAFGFTDTQYF
TRBV18	TRBD1	few	TRBJ1-6	TGTGCCAGCTCAGCTCGGGACAGCTATAATTCACCCCTCCACTTT	CASSARDSYNSPLHF
TRBV20-1	TRBD2	NA	TRBJ2-3	TGCAGTGCTAGATCCCTAGCGGGAGTAGCGGATACGCAGTATTTT	CSARSLAGVADTQYF
TRBV20-1	TRBD2	NA	TRBJ2-5	TGCAGTGCTACTATTCCGGGACTAGCGGGAGAGACCCAGTACTTC	CSATIPGLAGETQYF
TRBV27	NA	once	TRBJ2-5	TGTGCCAGCAGCCACAGGGTAGGAGGGGAGACCCAGTACTTC	CASSHRVGGETQYF
TRBV20-1	TRBD2	NA	TRBJ2-7	TGCAGTGCTAGAGAGACGAGCGGGGGGTTGCCCTACGAGCAGTACTTC	CSARETSGGLPYEQYF
TRBV7-2	NA	NA	TRBJ2-5	TGTGCCAGCAGCTCTGGACTATCCGAGACCCAGTACTTC	CASSSGLSETQYF
TRBV30	NA	NA	TRBJ1-4	TGTGCCTGGAGTGGGGGTGCTAATGAAAAACTGTTTTTT	CAWSGGANEKLFF
TRBV9	TRBD2	NA	TRBJ2-3	TGTGCCAGCAGCGTAGCGGGGCTAGCGGGGGCAGATACGCAGTATTTT	CASSVAGLAGADTQYF
TRBV19	TRBD2	NA	TRBJ2-1	TGTGCCAGTAGTACAGGGACTAGCGGGGGGCCTGAGTGGAGGGAGCAGTTCTTC	CASSTGTSGGPEWREQFF
TRBV9	TRBD1	NA	TRBJ2-1	TGTGCCAGCAGCGCGTCCGGGACAGCTAATGAGCAGTTCTTC	CASSASGTANEQFF
TRBV4-3	NA	NA	TRBJ2-5	TGCGCCAGCAGCCAAGGCGCCGACCCGGGGGAGGAGACCCAGTACTTC	CASSQGADPGEETQYF
TRBV10-3	NA	few	TRBJ2-3	TGTGCCATCAGTGAGTCGAGGTCCGGTGGGGATACGCAGTATTTT	CAISESRSGGDTQYF
TRBV10-3	NA	NA	TRBJ2-7	TGTGCCATCAGTGACCGGGCCAGCTCCTACGAGCAGTACTTC	CAISDRASSYEQYF
TRBV4-1	NA	few	TRBJ1-6	TGCGCCAGCAGCCAATTCCAAGGCGCGGAATATAATTCACCCCTCCACTTT	CASSQFQGAEYNSPLHF
TRBV20-1	TRBD1	few	TRBJ2-1	TGCAGTGCTAGTGACAGGGAAGAGGAGCAGTTCTTC	CSASDREEEQFF
TRBV20-1	NA	NA	TRBJ2-7	TGCAGTGCTATTCGAGGGAACTCCTACGAGCAGTACTTC	CSAIRGNSYEQYF
TRBV29-1	NA	few	TRBJ2-7	TGCAGCGTCGAAGACGGGACCGAGCAGTACTTC	CSVEDGTEQYF
TRBV4-1	NA	few	TRBJ2-5	TGCGCCAGCAGCCCATCCCCATTGGCTAGCGTCGCGGAGACCCAGTACTTC	CASSPSPLASVAETQYF